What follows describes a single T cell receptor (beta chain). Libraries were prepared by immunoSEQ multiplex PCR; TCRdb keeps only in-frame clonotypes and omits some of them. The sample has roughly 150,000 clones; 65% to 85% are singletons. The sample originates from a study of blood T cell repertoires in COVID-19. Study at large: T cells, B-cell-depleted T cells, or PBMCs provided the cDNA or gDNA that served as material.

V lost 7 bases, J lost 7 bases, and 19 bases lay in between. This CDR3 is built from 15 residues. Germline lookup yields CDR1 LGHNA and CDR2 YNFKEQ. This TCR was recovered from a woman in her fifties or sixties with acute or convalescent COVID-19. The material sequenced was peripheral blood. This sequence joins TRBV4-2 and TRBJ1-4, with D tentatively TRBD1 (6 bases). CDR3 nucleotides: TGTGCCAGCACTACAGGGAGGGCGGTGGGTGAAAAACTGTTTTTT. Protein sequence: CASTTGRAVGEKLFF.